This TCR beta chain was observed in a study of cytomegalovirus exposure and HLA in healthy donors. Study-wide findings and caveats: In vitro checks showed that a few CMV-associated chains really do target CMV antigens.

The study ran its PCR with 60 Vbeta and 13 Jbeta primers. The data were produced by immunoSEQ multiplex PCR, yet TCRdb's version contains in-frame clones alone and is incomplete. The data show approximately 190,000 clones, with around 86% seen just once and approximately 6.3% held by the top ten. Worth noting for this clone: Its target is not known.

The CDR3 sequence is 15 residues long. The V and J ends lost 4 bases and 5 bases, in that order; junction bases with no gene match: 8. Germline V lookup: CDR1 SGHRS, CDR2 YFSETQ. The sequence derives from a man in his forties in good health and CMV-seropositive. Sequenced: PBMCs. The J gene is TRBJ1-1, the V gene TRBV5-1; TRBD1 matches 10 bases. The CDR3 nucleotides are TGCGCCAGCAGCCCGGGACAGGGGATAAAAACTGAAGCTTTCTTT. Residues: CASSPGQGIKTEAFF.